A selection of T cell receptor beta chains follows, all from one sample in a study of identical twins. MiXCR, applied by TCRdb to the 5' RACE reads, yields one record per CDR3 protein. The repertoire has about 570,000 distinct CDR3 sequences, 9% to 10% of them found once; the top ten carry 2.5% to 3.5%. The same specimen was also included in a second study, on yellow fever vaccine responses in identical twins.

The sample taken for sequencing was PBMCs. The receptors shown here come from a woman younger than 30 in good health. Both conserved end residues are part of each CDR3. D genes are given only for firm matches. Expanded clones are given a class, and other clones once, few, many or no size at all.

j_call: TRBJ2-3; cdr3_length: 14; d_call: .; v_call: TRBV24-1; clone_size: .; cdr3_aa: CATSDHTGTDTQYF; cdr3_nt: TGTGCCACCAGTGACCATACAGGCACAGATACGCAGTATTTT
j_call: TRBJ1-5; cdr3_length: 18; d_call: .; v_call: TRBV6-1; clone_size: many; cdr3_aa: CASSVIDRGGYVNQPQHF; cdr3_nt: TGTGCCAGCAGTGTAATTGATCGGGGAGGATACGTCAATCAGCCCCAGCATTTT
j_call: TRBJ1-2; cdr3_length: 13; d_call: .; v_call: TRBV5-1; clone_size: few; cdr3_aa: CASSLMEDYGYTF; cdr3_nt: TGCGCCAGCAGCTTGATGGAGGACTATGGCTACACCTTC
j_call: TRBJ2-5; cdr3_length: 13; d_call: .; v_call: TRBV7-9; clone_size: many; cdr3_aa: CASSFRGKETQYF; cdr3_nt: TGTGCCAGCAGCTTTCGAGGAAAAGAGACCCAGTACTTC
j_call: TRBJ2-5; cdr3_length: 11; d_call: .; v_call: TRBV12-3/TRBV12-4; clone_size: many; cdr3_aa: CASSRQETQYF; cdr3_nt: TGTGCCAGCAGCCGACAAGAGACCCAGTACTTC
j_call: TRBJ2-1; cdr3_length: 13; d_call: .; v_call: TRBV2; clone_size: many; cdr3_aa: CASTEAAPNEQFF; cdr3_nt: TGTGCCAGCACCGAGGCCGCACCCAATGAGCAGTTCTTC
j_call: TRBJ2-5; cdr3_length: 14; d_call: .; v_call: TRBV20-1; clone_size: .; cdr3_aa: CSARGGLTQETQYF; cdr3_nt: TGCAGTGCTAGAGGGGGACTGACCCAAGAGACCCAGTACTTC
j_call: TRBJ1-2; cdr3_length: 14; d_call: .; v_call: TRBV7-9; clone_size: few; cdr3_aa: CASSQSLKAEGYTF; cdr3_nt: TGTGCCAGCAGCCAGAGCCTCAAGGCCGAAGGCTACACCTTC
j_call: TRBJ2-7; cdr3_length: 16; d_call: .; v_call: TRBV29-1; clone_size: many; cdr3_aa: CSVARPRDGATDEQYF; cdr3_nt: TGCAGCGTTGCTAGACCCCGGGACGGTGCTACGGATGAGCAGTACTTC
j_call: TRBJ2-7; cdr3_length: 14; d_call: .; v_call: TRBV29-1; clone_size: .; cdr3_aa: CSVEDGRPSYEQYF; cdr3_nt: TGCAGCGTTGAAGATGGGAGGCCCAGCTACGAGCAGTACTTC
j_call: TRBJ2-4; cdr3_length: 16; d_call: TRBD1; v_call: TRBV28; clone_size: .; cdr3_aa: CASSPWGQGSKNIQYF; cdr3_nt: TGTGCCAGCAGCCCCTGGGGACAGGGGTCCAAAAACATTCAGTACTTC
j_call: TRBJ2-1; cdr3_length: 16; d_call: .; v_call: TRBV5-4; clone_size: .; cdr3_aa: CASSLVQGWDYNEQFF; cdr3_nt: TGTGCCAGCAGCTTGGTTCAGGGGTGGGATTACAATGAGCAGTTCTTC
j_call: TRBJ1-1; cdr3_length: 16; d_call: .; v_call: TRBV15; clone_size: few; cdr3_aa: CATSSGTTQSRTEAFF; cdr3_nt: TGTGCCACCAGCAGTGGTACCACACAATCGAGGACTGAAGCTTTCTTT
j_call: TRBJ2-1; cdr3_length: 17; d_call: .; v_call: TRBV7-2; clone_size: many; cdr3_aa: CASSSIEGAGLRNEQFF; cdr3_nt: TGTGCCAGCAGCTCCATTGAGGGCGCCGGACTACGCAATGAGCAGTTCTTC
j_call: TRBJ1-1; cdr3_length: 13; d_call: .; v_call: TRBV27; clone_size: few; cdr3_aa: CASSLEEKTEAFF; cdr3_nt: TGTGCCAGCAGTTTAGAGGAAAAGACTGAAGCTTTCTTT
j_call: TRBJ1-1; cdr3_length: 12; d_call: .; v_call: TRBV3-1; clone_size: .; cdr3_aa: CASGNMNTEAFF; cdr3_nt: TGTGCCAGCGGTAACATGAACACTGAAGCTTTCTTT
j_call: TRBJ2-3; cdr3_length: 20; d_call: TRBD1; v_call: TRBV28; clone_size: few; cdr3_aa: CASTPRGQGFRGVSTDTQYF; cdr3_nt: TGTGCCAGCACCCCCAGGGGACAGGGGTTCAGGGGAGTAAGTACAGATACGCAGTATTTT
j_call: TRBJ2-1; cdr3_length: 19; d_call: TRBD2; v_call: TRBV19; clone_size: few; cdr3_aa: CASSRGTSGTTSSYNEQFF; cdr3_nt: TGTGCCAGTAGTAGGGGGACTAGCGGGACTACATCCTCCTACAATGAGCAGTTCTTC
j_call: TRBJ1-1; cdr3_length: 15; d_call: .; v_call: TRBV20-1; clone_size: .; cdr3_aa: CSARDVARVNTEAFF; cdr3_nt: TGCAGTGCTAGAGATGTGGCCAGAGTGAACACTGAAGCTTTCTTT
j_call: TRBJ2-1; cdr3_length: 15; d_call: TRBD2; v_call: TRBV9; clone_size: .; cdr3_aa: CASSGSGGTWYEQFF; cdr3_nt: TGTGCCAGCAGCGGTAGCGGGGGGACGTGGTATGAGCAGTTCTTC
j_call: TRBJ1-1; cdr3_length: 13; d_call: .; v_call: TRBV20-1; clone_size: few; cdr3_aa: CSASWGRGTEAFF; cdr3_nt: TGCAGTGCTAGTTGGGGAAGGGGCACTGAAGCTTTCTTT
j_call: TRBJ2-7; cdr3_length: 16; d_call: .; v_call: TRBV27; clone_size: .; cdr3_aa: CASSFNAAGTTYEQYF; cdr3_nt: TGTGCCAGCAGTTTTAACGCAGCAGGGACAACCTACGAGCAGTACTTC
j_call: TRBJ1-6; cdr3_length: 15; d_call: .; v_call: TRBV27; clone_size: many; cdr3_aa: CASSQQGSYNSPLHF; cdr3_nt: TGTGCCAGCAGTCAACAGGGCTCCTATAATTCACCCCTCCACTTT
j_call: TRBJ2-1; cdr3_length: 14; d_call: TRBD2; v_call: TRBV5-5; clone_size: .; cdr3_aa: CASSWGSGGGEQFF; cdr3_nt: TGTGCCAGCAGCTGGGGGAGCGGGGGTGGTGAGCAGTTCTTC
j_call: TRBJ1-5; cdr3_length: 11; d_call: .; v_call: TRBV20-1; clone_size: .; cdr3_aa: CSASSNQPQHF; cdr3_nt: TGCAGTGCTAGTAGCAATCAGCCCCAGCATTTT
j_call: TRBJ2-7; cdr3_length: 16; d_call: .; v_call: TRBV7-9; clone_size: few; cdr3_aa: CASSAARAGSSYEQYF; cdr3_nt: TGTGCCAGCAGTGCCGCAAGGGCTGGGAGCTCCTACGAGCAGTACTTC
j_call: TRBJ2-1; cdr3_length: 16; d_call: .; v_call: TRBV19; clone_size: few; cdr3_aa: CASSITQASSYNEQFF; cdr3_nt: TGTGCCAGTAGTATAACACAGGCGAGCTCCTACAATGAGCAGTTCTTC
j_call: TRBJ2-2; cdr3_length: 15; d_call: .; v_call: TRBV5-1; clone_size: few; cdr3_aa: CASSLYLSNTGELFF; cdr3_nt: TGCGCCAGCAGCTTGTATTTGTCTAACACCGGGGAGCTGTTTTTT
j_call: TRBJ2-5; cdr3_length: 13; d_call: .; v_call: TRBV19; clone_size: .; cdr3_aa: CASSRSGLETQYF; cdr3_nt: TGTGCCAGTAGTAGGTCAGGGCTGGAGACCCAGTACTTC
j_call: TRBJ2-5; cdr3_length: 14; d_call: .; v_call: TRBV7-9; clone_size: .; cdr3_aa: CASSPWTDQETQYF; cdr3_nt: TGTGCCAGCAGCCCTTGGACTGATCAAGAGACCCAGTACTTC
j_call: TRBJ2-2; cdr3_length: 15; d_call: TRBD2; v_call: TRBV5-1; clone_size: .; cdr3_aa: CASSALAGLGGELFF; cdr3_nt: TGCGCCAGCAGCGCACTAGCGGGGCTCGGCGGGGAGCTGTTTTTT
j_call: TRBJ2-1; cdr3_length: 13; d_call: .; v_call: TRBV12-3/TRBV12-4; clone_size: many; cdr3_aa: CASSTKGGDEQFF; cdr3_nt: TGTGCCAGCAGTACGAAGGGTGGCGATGAGCAGTTCTTC
j_call: TRBJ1-1; cdr3_length: 12; d_call: .; v_call: TRBV20-1; clone_size: few; cdr3_aa: CSASRQDTEAFF; cdr3_nt: TGCAGTGCTTCCCGACAGGACACTGAAGCTTTCTTT
j_call: TRBJ2-5; cdr3_length: 13; d_call: .; v_call: TRBV6-6; clone_size: .; cdr3_aa: CASMQGYQETQYF; cdr3_nt: TGTGCCAGCATGCAGGGGTACCAAGAGACCCAGTACTTC
j_call: TRBJ2-6; cdr3_length: 14; d_call: .; v_call: TRBV5-1; clone_size: .; cdr3_aa: CASSLPDSHDVLTF; cdr3_nt: TGCGCCAGCAGCTTGCCGGACAGTCACGACGTCCTGACTTTC
j_call: TRBJ2-7; cdr3_length: 15; d_call: .; v_call: TRBV29-1; clone_size: .; cdr3_aa: CSVEERGELSYEQYF; cdr3_nt: TGCAGCGTTGAAGAGCGGGGTGAGCTCTCCTACGAGCAGTACTTC
j_call: TRBJ1-1; cdr3_length: 19; d_call: TRBD1; v_call: TRBV11-1; clone_size: .; cdr3_aa: CASSQIPGQGAERNTEAFF; cdr3_nt: TGTGCCAGCAGCCAGATTCCGGGACAGGGGGCAGAACGGAACACTGAAGCTTTCTTT